Following are 15 T cell receptor beta chains from one sample sequenced in a study of cytomegalovirus exposure and HLA in healthy donors. The PCR had 60 Vbeta and 13 Jbeta primers. Data came from immunoSEQ multiplex PCR; TCRdb stores just in-frame clones and leaves some out. This sample has about 190,000 clones; 60% to 80% occur once, and the top ten carry 2% to 2.5%. Sequencing used PBMCs. These receptors came from a woman in her twenties or thirties in good health and CMV-seropositive.

The V call is TRBV27, the J call TRBJ2-7, with 11 bases matching TRBD2. This CDR3 is built from 16 residues. With V trimmed by 2 bases and J by 5 bases, 8 bases remained unmatched. CDR1 MNHEY and CDR2 SMNVEV come from the germline V gene (reference sequence). Here the CDR3 reads CASSLSSSGGYHEQYF. DNA of the CDR3: TGTGCCAGCAGTTTAAGCTCTAGCGGGGGGTACCACGAGCAGTACTTC.

The chain uses TRBV28 and TRBJ2-7, with TRBD2 matching 8 bases. CDR1 and CDR2 (germline): MDHEN, SYDVKM. Trimming removed 3 bases from V and 9 bases from J; junction bases left unmatched: 4. The CDR3 is 12 residues long. CDR3 coding DNA: TGTGCCAGCAGTTTGGCCGGGGGGGTGCAGTACTTC. The encoded protein is CASSLAGGVQYF.

The chain is built from TRBV5-4 and TRBJ2-2; 7 bases are shared with TRBD1. V was clipped by 5 bases and J by 4 bases; unmatched bases: 11. Germline CDR1 and CDR2: SGHNT and YYREEE (reference sequence). CDR3 length: 16 residues. As DNA, the CDR3 is TGTGCCAGCAGTCCACAGGGGCGGTTTGGCACCGGGGAGCTGTTTTTT. This translates into CASSPQGRFGTGELFF.

The table lists this clone with a count of one. V gene TRBV7-2 combines with J gene TRBJ1-1, with D possibly matching TRBD1 (6 bases). The germline V gene encodes CDR1 SGHTA and CDR2 FQGNSA. The CDR3 runs to 16 residues. Between the trimmed V and J ends, which lost 5 bases and 0 bases, there was a span of 16 bases. The CDR3 bases are TGTGCCAGCAGCCCCCGAGGGGGGGCTATGAACACTGAAGCTTTCTTT. Translation: CASSPRGGAMNTEAFF.

Only a few counts were recorded for this clone. The chain recombines TRBV5-6 with TRBJ1-3; no clear D. The V gene lost 0 bases and the J gene lost 4 bases, with 8 bases spanning the gap. This CDR3 comprises 14 residues. CDR1 and CDR2 (germline): SGHDT, YYEEEE. CDR3 DNA sequence: TGTGCCAGCAGCTTGGGGCTAGGCGGAAACACCATATATTTT. Translating it yields CASSLGLGGNTIYF.

The chain couples TRBV9 to TRBJ2-2; 8 bases agree with TRBD1. The CDR3 is made up of 17 amino acids. Germline V gives CDR1 SGDLS, CDR2 YYNGEE. The V and J ends lost 0 bases and 1 base, in that order; junction bases with no gene match: 5. As DNA, the CDR3 is TGTGCCAGCAGCGTAGGAGCAGGGGGCCTGAACACCGGGGAGCTGTTTTTT. Translating it yields CASSVGAGGLNTGELFF.

The chain couples TRBV10-3 to TRBJ1-2; D perhaps matches TRBD1 (5 bases). This CDR3 spans 13 amino acids. Per the germline V gene, CDR1 is ENHRY and CDR2 is SYGVKD. The V and J ends lost 2 bases and 4 bases respectively, with 8 bases between them. The CDR3 nucleotides read TGTGCCATCAGTGAGCAGGGAAGCTATGGCTACACCTTC. This translates into CAISEQGSYGYTF.

This sequence joins TRBV2 and TRBJ1-5; D is undetermined. The V gene's germline CDR1 is SNHLY and CDR2 FYNNEI. With 3 bases removed from V and 5 bases from J, the gap between germline ends came to 14 bases. The CDR3 covers 15 residues. The chain's CDR3 is CASSDRLATDQPQHF. The CDR3 DNA is TGTGCCAGCAGTGACCGATTAGCAACGGATCAGCCCCAGCATTTT.

The J gene is TRBJ1-6, the V gene TRBV6-5; D is perhaps TRBD1 (6 bases). V lost 2 bases to trimming and J lost 9 bases, with 14 bases between them. Germline lookup yields CDR1 MNHEY and CDR2 SVGAGI. The CDR3 covers 15 residues. The chain's CDR3 is CASSYRTGKGSPLHF. CDR3 DNA sequence: TGTGCCAGCAGTTACCGAACAGGGAAGGGTTCACCCCTCCACTTT.

V usage is TRBV5-1 and J usage is TRBJ1-5; D is ambiguous. Looked up from germline, CDR1 is SGHRS and CDR2 is YFSETQ. This CDR3 spans 15 amino acids. Between the trimmed V and J ends, which lost 4 bases and 0 bases, there was a span of 11 bases. DNA for the CDR3: TGCGCCAGCAGCCCAATGGGCGATAGCAATCAGCCCCAGCATTTT. It yields the protein CASSPMGDSNQPQHF. Complete variable domain (other parts from reference TRBV5-1 and TRBJ1-5): KAGVTQTPRYLIKTRGQQVTLSCSPISGHRSVSWYQQTPGQGLQFLFEYFSETQRNKGNFPGRFSGRQFSNSRSEMNVSTLELGDSALYLCASSPMGDSNQPQHFGDGTRLSIL.

This clone has a single count. The rearrangement uses TRBV6-5 and TRBJ2-5; the D gene is possibly TRBD2 (7 bases). The CDR3 has 14 residues. The V gene's germline CDR1 is MNHEY and CDR2 SVGAGI. Trimming pared 2 bases from V and 4 bases from J, leaving 11 bases between. The CDR3 nucleotides read TGTGCCAGCAGTTACGGGGCGGGGGCAGAGACCCAGTACTTC. Protein: CASSYGAGAETQYF.

This sequence joins TRBV5-5 and TRBJ2-7; a possible D gene is TRBD1 (6 bases). CDR3 length: 13 residues. The germline gives CDR1 SGHKS, CDR2 YYEKEE (reference sequence). Trimming pared 4 bases from V and 3 bases from J, leaving 11 bases between. This chain's CDR3 is CASSPEDSYEQYF. CDR3 in DNA: TGTGCCAGCAGCCCAGAGGACAGCTACGAGCAGTACTTC. Filled out from reference TRBV5-5 and TRBJ2-7, the complete variable domain reads DAGVTQSPTHLIKTRGQQVTLRCSPISGHKSVSWYQQVLGQGPQFIFQYYEKEERGRGNFPDRFSARQFPNYSSELNVNALLLGDSALYLCASSPEDSYEQYFGPGTRLTVT.

This clone was seen a handful of times. The CDR3 coding sequence is TGTGCCATCAGTGCGGTCAGGGGGCTCACCGGGGAGCTGTTTTTT. This codes for CAISAVRGLTGELFF. The chain recombines TRBV10-3 with TRBJ2-2; 8 bases agree with TRBD1. V gave up 4 bases and J gave up 4 bases; unmatched junction bases: 5. Germline CDR1 and CDR2: ENHRY and SYGVKD. The CDR3 runs 15 residues.

The chain combines TRBV27 with TRBJ2-1; 11 bases line up with TRBD2. Germline loops: CDR1 MNHEY, CDR2 SMNVEV (reference sequence). This CDR3 has 16 residues. Trimming removed 2 bases from V and 10 bases from J; junction bases left unmatched: 10. The CDR3 protein is CASSLHGLAGKQEQFF. The CDR3 DNA follows: TGTGCCAGCAGTTTACACGGACTAGCGGGCAAACAGGAGCAGTTCTTC.

This clone was observed a few times. V gene TRBV6-6 combines with J gene TRBJ2-1, with D perhaps matching TRBD2 (5 bases). The CDR3 loop spans 14 amino acids. Trimming stripped 4 bases from V and 10 bases from J, with 17 bases between. Germline loops: CDR1 MNHNY, CDR2 SVGAGI (reference sequence). CDR3 sequence reads: CASSSPSDSLEQFF. CDR3 nucleotide sequence: TGTGCCAGCAGTTCACCCTCGGACTCCCTGGAGCAGTTCTTC.